This entry lists 31 T cell receptor beta chains sequenced from one sample in a study of low-dose radiotherapy and immunotherapy resistance in tumors. First-strand cDNA relied on TRAV- and TRBV-specific primers spanning alpha and beta chains. Using a constant-region primer together with a V-primer adapter, TCRs were subjected to around 20 PCR cycles of amplification. Via MiXCR, TCRdb re-called the reads, giving one row per CDR3 protein. The table includes approximately 89,000 distinct CDR3 sequences, over 15% detected once. Sample time point: before trial treatment. The sample consisted of PBMCs, taken before treatment. These receptors were obtained from a male donor with prostate cancer.

There are many counts of this clonotype. The chain employs TRBV7-9 and TRBJ2-2; D unclear. Germline assignment: CDR1 SEHNR and CDR2 FQNEAQ (reference sequence). The CDR3 is 13 amino acids. V was trimmed by 2 bases and J by 6 bases, leaving 7 bases between them. CDR3 in amino acids: CASSLLQAGELFF. The CDR3 coding sequence is TGTGCCAGCAGCTTACTTCAAGCCGGGGAGCTGTTTTTT.

This clonotype was counted ten times or more. The chain carries TRBV7-2 and TRBJ1-2, with 9 positions matching TRBD1. The germline gives CDR1 SGHTA, CDR2 FQGNSA. V gave up 6 bases and J gave up 4 bases; unmatched junction bases: 18. The CDR3 totals 18 residues. As DNA, the CDR3 is TGTGCCAGCAGTCCCGATGGGACAGGGTTAGTTCTTTCCTATGGCTACACCTTC. This encodes CASSPDGTGLVLSYGYTF.

In this sample, this clonotype turned up many times. The CDR3 nucleotides read TGTGCCAGCAGCGTAGGGGGGCTCGGGGCCAACGTCCTGACTTTC. Its protein is CASSVGGLGANVLTF. This rearrangement joins TRBV9 to TRBJ2-6; TRBD1 is a possible D gene (6 bases). The CDR3 totals 15 residues. The V and J ends lost 0 bases and 4 bases respectively, with 8 bases between them. CDR1 and CDR2 from the germline V gene are SGDLS and YYNGEE.

The J gene is TRBJ2-1, the V gene TRBV11-2; no clear D gene. The CDR3 loop spans 16 amino acids. Germline loops: CDR1 SGHAT, CDR2 FQNNGV. The V end was cut by 6 bases, the J end by 6 bases, with 21 bases between. This chain's CDR3 is CASSPQRLGAGNEQFF. CDR3 DNA sequence: TGTGCCAGCAGTCCCCAGAGGCTAGGAGCCGGCAATGAGCAGTTCTTC. The whole variable domain, remainder taken from reference TRBV11-2 and TRBJ2-1, is EAGVAQSPRYKIIEKRQSVAFWCNPISGHATLYWYQQILGQGPKLLIQFQNNGVVDDSQLPKDRFSAERLKGVDSTLKIQPAKLEDSAVYLCASSPQRLGAGNEQFFGPGTRLTVL.

This clonotype was detected ten times or more. J is TRBJ1-2 and V is TRBV6-2 or TRBV6-3; D unresolved. V was trimmed by 8 bases and J by 2 bases, leaving 9 bases between them. CDR3 length: 12 residues. Per germline, CDR1 MNHEY and CDR2 SVGEGT. The CDR3 DNA reads TGTGCCAGCTACGGGCTGAACTATGGCTACACCTTC. Translated, it gives CASYGLNYGYTF.

This clonotype was detected ten times or more. This sequence joins TRBV5-4 and TRBJ2-1; D remains ambiguous. The CDR3 has 15 amino acids. Germline CDR1 reads SGHNT; CDR2 reads YYREEE (reference sequence). The V end lost 4 bases, the J end lost 5 bases, and 16 bases lay between the germline ends. CDR3 region: CASSAVTRNNNEQFF. The CDR3 DNA is TGTGCCAGCAGCGCCGTGACACGGAACAACAATGAGCAGTTCTTC.

This clonotype was counted only a few times. The chain has TRBV5-1 and TRBJ2-5, with D possibly TRBD1 on 6 matching bases. The CDR3 consists of 15 residues. The germline V gene has CDR1 SGHRS and CDR2 YFSETQ. Trimming shortened V by 1 base and J by 3 bases, and 13 bases separated the two germline ends. This CDR3 reads CASSLLGGPKETQYF. CDR3 sequence (DNA): TGCGCCAGCAGCTTGTTAGGGGGACCTAAAGAGACCCAGTACTTC.

There are many counts of this clonotype. The chain couples TRBV10-3 to TRBJ2-3, with D unresolved. V was pared by 9 bases and J by 0 bases, with 16 bases between. Germline CDR1 ENHRY, CDR2 SYGVKD. The CDR3 sequence is 15 residues long. As DNA, the CDR3 is TGTGCCATTTCGCATGGCGGCGGCAGCACAGATACGCAGTATTTT. It yields the protein CAISHGGGSTDTQYF.

Only one count was recorded for this clonotype. A far larger clone is a single base away, which makes a read error likely. In DNA form, the CDR3 reads TGTGCCAGCAGCCTCGCCCTGATAGACAGTGGAGGCTACACCTTC. Translating it yields CASSLALIDSGGYTF. V gene TRBV6-1 combines with J gene TRBJ1-2, with D possibly being TRBD1 (5 bases). Germline V CDR1 and CDR2: MNHNS, SASEGT. The CDR3 has 15 amino acids. Trimming pared 6 bases from V and 8 bases from J, leaving 22 bases between.

The chain is built from TRBV30 and TRBJ2-7, with D possibly called TRBD1 or TRBD2 (6 bases each). The CDR3 runs 14 residues. Germline V lookup: CDR1 GTSNPN, CDR2 SVGIG (reference sequence). V was pared by 0 bases and J by 5 bases, with 14 bases between. CDR3 sequence: CAWSVRRRGDEQYF. CDR3 DNA: TGTGCCTGGAGTGTACGGCGTAGGGGGGACGAGCAGTACTTC.

This clonotype appeared many times. The J gene is TRBJ2-3, the V gene TRBV7-2; TRBD1 matches 8 bases. The CDR3 length is 14 residues. The junction had 7 bases not matched to a gene; V was cut back by 6 bases and J by 5 bases. Germline CDR1 reads SGHTA; CDR2 reads FQGNSA. The CDR3: CASSDRGLLDTQYF. CDR3 sequence (DNA): TGTGCCAGCAGTGACAGGGGATTGTTAGATACGCAGTATTTT. The full variable domain, with the rest looked up from reference TRBV7-2 and TRBJ2-3, is GAGVSQSPSNKVTEKGKDVELRCDPISGHTALYWYRQSLGQGLEFLIYFQGNSAPDKSGLPSDRFSAERTGGSVSTLTIQRTQQEDSAVYLCASSDRGLLDTQYFGPGTRLTVL.

The chain couples TRBV7-2 to TRBJ2-4; D unclear. Deletions cut 1 base from V and 9 bases from J, with 7 bases between. The CDR3 totals 12 residues. CDR1 and CDR2 (germline): SGHTA, FQGNSA. The CDR3 region is CASSLGLGIQYF. Here the CDR3 DNA reads TGTGCCAGCAGCTTAGGGTTGGGCATTCAGTACTTC.

This clonotype was observed many times. CDR3 nucleotides: TGTGCCAGCTCACCACCTACAAACACAGATACGCAGTATTTT. Residues: CASSPPTNTDTQYF. The chain joins TRBV18 to TRBJ2-3; D call uncertain. Germline V gives CDR1 KGHSH, CDR2 LQKENI. V shed 0 bases and J shed 2 bases, with 6 bases lying between them. The CDR3 runs 14 residues.

This clonotype was observed many times. The gene calls are TRBV20-1 and TRBJ1-5; 7 nucleotides agree with TRBD1. This CDR3 is 17 amino acids long. V lost 0 bases, J lost 1 base, and 9 bases stayed unmatched. CDR1 and CDR2 from the germline V gene are DFQATT and SNEGSKA (reference sequence). The CDR3 DNA sequence: TGCAGTGCTAGAGATAGCAGGGGGGACGTCAGCAATCAGCCCCAGCATTTT. It yields the protein CSARDSRGDVSNQPQHF.

The table lists this clonotype with many counts. The chain joins TRBV5-5 to TRBJ2-3; 8 bases match TRBD2. The CDR3 contains 14 residues. Germline CDR1 and CDR2: SGHKS and YYEKEE (reference sequence). Trimming cost V 2 bases and J 2 bases; bases outside gene matches: 1. This CDR3 reads CASSFSGDTDTQYF. CDR3 sequence (DNA): TGTGCCAGCAGCTTTAGCGGGGACACAGATACGCAGTATTTT.

Ten or more counts support this clonotype. The V call is TRBV3-1, the J call TRBJ2-1, with D perhaps matching TRBD2 (6 bases). There are 12 residues in the CDR3. Trimming took off 4 bases at V and 11 bases at J, with 12 bases between the two ends. Germline V gene data show CDR1 as LGHDT and CDR2 as YNNKEL (reference sequence). CDR3 region: CASSPQGGKQFF. The CDR3 bases are TGTGCCAGCAGCCCTCAGGGAGGAAAGCAGTTCTTC.

The J gene is TRBJ1-5, the V gene TRBV6-2 or TRBV6-3; 9 bases fit TRBD1. Germline CDR1 and CDR2: MNHEY and SVGEGT. J gave up 6 bases and V 6 bases, and 3 bases lay outside the gene matches. This CDR3 is built from 13 residues. The CDR3, as DNA: TGTGCCAGCAGAGACAGGGGGGGTCAGCCCCAGCATTTT. Its translation is CASRDRGGQPQHF.

The CDR3 is CASSLGGPSYNEQFF. In DNA, the CDR3 is TGTGCCAGCAGCCTGGGGGGCCCTTCCTACAATGAGCAGTTCTTC. The chain couples TRBV6-2 or TRBV6-3 to TRBJ2-1, with D perhaps being TRBD1 or TRBD2 (6 bases each). The V and J ends lost 6 bases and 1 base respectively, with 13 bases between them. Germline assignment: CDR1 MNHEY and CDR2 SVGEGT. This CDR3 contains 15 residues.

This clonotype was found many times. The rearrangement links TRBV19 to TRBJ2-7; TRBD1 might be the D (6 bases). The germline V and J ends were trimmed by 8 bases and 1 base, with 15 bases remaining between them. The germline V gene encodes CDR1 LNHDA and CDR2 SQIVND (reference sequence). CDR3 length: 14 residues. The CDR3 region is CASAGASSSYEQYF. The CDR3 nucleotides read TGTGCCAGTGCAGGGGCCTCGTCTTCCTACGAGCAGTACTTC.

This clonotype was seen ten or more times. The chain combines TRBV28 with TRBJ2-7; 8 bases are shared with TRBD2. Germline loops: CDR1 MDHEN, CDR2 SYDVKM. With 5 bases clipped from V and 0 bases from J, the junction kept 6 bases outside the gene matches. The CDR3 totals 15 residues. CDR3 region: CASSLGGVDSYEQYF. The CDR3 nucleotides are TGTGCCAGCAGTCTCGGGGGGGTCGACTCCTACGAGCAGTACTTC. Full variable domain (missing parts from reference TRBV28 and TRBJ2-7): DVKVTQSSRYLVKRTGEKVFLECVQDMDHENMFWYRQDPGLGLRLIYFSYDVKMKEKGDIPEGYSVSREKKERFSLILESASTNQTSMYLCASSLGGVDSYEQYFGPGTRLTVT.

This rearrangement joins TRBV7-9 to TRBJ2-1; possibly TRBD1 for D (6 bases). This CDR3 spans 16 amino acids. V lost 1 base and J 4 bases, leaving 14 bases between the germline ends. In germline, CDR1 is SEHNR, CDR2 FQNEAQ (reference sequence). The DNA of the CDR3 is TGTGCCAGCAGCTTAGTTGGCCGGACAGTTTACAATGAGCAGTTCTTC. It encodes CASSLVGRTVYNEQFF.

The sample holds many counts of this clonotype. V is TRBV2 and J is TRBJ2-7, with D possibly matching TRBD1 (5 bases). V was pared by 9 bases and J by 0 bases, with 12 bases between. CDR3 length equals 13 residues. Germline V CDR1 and CDR2: SNHLY, FYNNEI. The CDR3 DNA is TGTGCCAGAGACAGTACGGACTCCTACGAGCAGTACTTC. Protein product: CARDSTDSYEQYF.

As DNA, the CDR3 is TGTGCCAGCAGCAAATTTCGTTTCGGGAACGAGCAGTACTTC. Its protein is CASSKFRFGNEQYF. This rearrangement joins TRBV21-1 to TRBJ2-7; the table assigns TRBD1, which was not confirmed against the DNA. TRBV21-1 is described as a pseudogene. There are 14 residues in the CDR3.

This clonotype was recorded many times. J is TRBJ2-2 and V is TRBV10-3; 10 bases match TRBD1. This CDR3 spans 14 amino acids. V lost 8 bases, J lost 5 bases, and 5 bases stayed unmatched. Per the germline V gene, CDR1 is ENHRY and CDR2 is SYGVKD. CDR3 sequence reads: CAIARQGATGELFF. The DNA for the CDR3 is TGTGCCATCGCCCGACAGGGGGCAACCGGGGAGCTGTTTTTT.

J is TRBJ2-2 and V is TRBV4-1, with no clear D. CDR1 is MGHRA, CDR2 YSYEKL, per germline. Trimming stripped 0 bases from V and 3 bases from J, with 5 bases between. CDR3 length: 14 amino acids. CDR3: CASSQDRYTGELFF. DNA of the CDR3: TGCGCCAGCAGCCAAGACAGATACACCGGGGAGCTGTTTTTT.

The table lists this clonotype with many counts. The chain has TRBV20-1 and TRBJ2-7; 9 positions agree with TRBD2. Looked up from germline, CDR1 is DFQATT and CDR2 is SNEGSKA (reference sequence). V gave up 3 bases and J gave up 5 bases; unmatched junction bases: 8. CDR3 size: 14 residues. The DNA for the CDR3 is TGCAGTGCTAGTGGCGGGAGGGCATTCAACGAGCAGTACTTC. This encodes CSASGGRAFNEQYF.

This clonotype appeared many times. The chain is built from TRBV5-1 and TRBJ2-7; 9 nucleotides align to TRBD2. The CDR3 consists of 18 residues. The ends lost 0 bases at V and 6 bases at J; junction bases unmatched: 16. Germline CDR1 reads SGHRS; CDR2 reads YFSETQ. The CDR3 loop is CASSLVLAGKLPHREQYF. The CDR3 DNA sequence: TGCGCCAGCAGCTTGGTCCTAGCGGGGAAACTCCCTCATCGCGAGCAGTACTTC.

This clonotype came up many times. The CDR3 coding sequence is TGTGCCAGCAGTCGACAGGGCTATGGAAACACCATATATTTT. This translates into CASSRQGYGNTIYF. V usage is TRBV6-1 and J usage is TRBJ1-3; 7 bases are a match to TRBD1. After removal of 5 bases from V and 3 bases from J, the junction contained 4 bases not matched to a gene. The CDR3 runs to 14 residues. CDR1 is MNHNS and CDR2 is SASEGT in the germline V gene.

This clonotype was counted at least ten times. This chain joins TRBV11-2 and TRBJ1-4; 9 nucleotides agree with TRBD1. Germline trimming cut 0 bases from V and 1 base from J; bases unmatched to any gene: 3. Germline V CDR1 and CDR2: SGHAT, FQNNGV. This CDR3 has 17 residues. The CDR3 bases are TGTGCCAGCAGCTTAGAGAGGGGACAGGGAACTAATGAAAAACTGTTTTTT. Its protein is CASSLERGQGTNEKLFF. The full variable domain, with the rest looked up from reference TRBV11-2 and TRBJ1-4, is EAGVAQSPRYKIIEKRQSVAFWCNPISGHATLYWYQQILGQGPKLLIQFQNNGVVDDSQLPKDRFSAERLKGVDSTLKIQPAKLEDSAVYLCASSLERGQGTNEKLFFGSGTQLSVL.

This clonotype was recorded many times. J is TRBJ2-5 and V is TRBV6-6, with D possibly matching TRBD2 (6 bases). Germline CDR1 is MNHNY and CDR2 is SVGAGI (reference sequence). The CDR3 is made up of 14 amino acids. V lost 5 bases to trimming and J lost 7 bases, with 17 bases between them. The CDR3 protein is CASSESGLEGTQYF. The CDR3 DNA is TGTGCCAGCAGTGAATCCGGCCTGGAGGGGACCCAGTACTTC.

The chain has TRBV24-1 and TRBJ2-5; D may be TRBD2 (7 bases). V was trimmed by 3 bases and J by 9 bases, leaving 16 bases between them. The V gene's germline CDR1 is KGHDR and CDR2 SFDVKD. The CDR3 loop spans 14 amino acids. The CDR3: CATSDGRTGRAQYF. CDR3 nucleotides: TGTGCCACCAGTGATGGTCGTACAGGGAGGGCCCAGTACTTC.